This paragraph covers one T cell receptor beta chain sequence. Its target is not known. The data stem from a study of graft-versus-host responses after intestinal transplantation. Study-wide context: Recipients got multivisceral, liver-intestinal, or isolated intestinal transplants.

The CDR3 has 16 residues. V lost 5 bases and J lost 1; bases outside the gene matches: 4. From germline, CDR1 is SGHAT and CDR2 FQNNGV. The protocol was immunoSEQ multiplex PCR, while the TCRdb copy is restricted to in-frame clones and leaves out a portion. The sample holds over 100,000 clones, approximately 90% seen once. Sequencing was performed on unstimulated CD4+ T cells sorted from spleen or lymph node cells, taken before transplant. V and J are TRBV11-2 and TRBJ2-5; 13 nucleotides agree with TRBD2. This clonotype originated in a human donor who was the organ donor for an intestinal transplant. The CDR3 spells CASSTTSGRAQETQYF. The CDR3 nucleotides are TGTGCCAGCAGCACTACTAGCGGGAGGGCCCAAGAGACCCAGTACTTC.